The entry below gives a single TCR beta chain sequence along with its context. This entry is derived from a study of blood T cell repertoires in COVID-19. As for the study in general: The study drew acute and convalescent COVID-19 samples from the United States, Italy and Spain.

The V gene's germline CDR1 is SGHKS and CDR2 YYEKEE (reference sequence). The junction had 5 bases not matched to a gene; V was cut back by 0 bases and J by 8 bases. This CDR3 region has 15 residues. During active infection, Seattle patients enrolled and were then monitored through disease. Original processing notes: Nucleated cell counts were estimated from reference gene primer amplification. Measured with immunoSEQ multiplex PCR; TCRdb has only the in-frame clones, and not every one. For V, J and clone size, that table is used; D and trimming come from the DNA. The sample records under 250,000 clones, 80% to 95% being singletons.

The V gene is TRBV5-5, the J gene TRBJ1-6; 7 bases line up with TRBD1. The TCR originated in a man between 60 and 70 years old with COVID-19, enrolled during active disease. Input material: peripheral blood. The DNA of the CDR3 is TGTGCCAGCAGCTTGGCCGGGACAGCTGATTCACCCCTCCACTTT. This encodes CASSLAGTADSPLHF.